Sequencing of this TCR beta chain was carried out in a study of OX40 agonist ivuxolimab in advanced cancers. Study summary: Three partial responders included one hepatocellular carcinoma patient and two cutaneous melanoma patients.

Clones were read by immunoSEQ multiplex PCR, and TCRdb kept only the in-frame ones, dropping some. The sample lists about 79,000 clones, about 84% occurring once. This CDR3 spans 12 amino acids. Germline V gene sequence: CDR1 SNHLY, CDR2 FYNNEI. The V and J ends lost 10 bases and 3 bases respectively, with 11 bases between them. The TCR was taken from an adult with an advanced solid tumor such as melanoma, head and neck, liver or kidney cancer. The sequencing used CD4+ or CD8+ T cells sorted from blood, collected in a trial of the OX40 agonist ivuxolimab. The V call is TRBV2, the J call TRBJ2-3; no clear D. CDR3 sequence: CATEATTDTQYF. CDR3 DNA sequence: TGTGCCACGGAAGCGACGACAGATACGCAGTATTTT.